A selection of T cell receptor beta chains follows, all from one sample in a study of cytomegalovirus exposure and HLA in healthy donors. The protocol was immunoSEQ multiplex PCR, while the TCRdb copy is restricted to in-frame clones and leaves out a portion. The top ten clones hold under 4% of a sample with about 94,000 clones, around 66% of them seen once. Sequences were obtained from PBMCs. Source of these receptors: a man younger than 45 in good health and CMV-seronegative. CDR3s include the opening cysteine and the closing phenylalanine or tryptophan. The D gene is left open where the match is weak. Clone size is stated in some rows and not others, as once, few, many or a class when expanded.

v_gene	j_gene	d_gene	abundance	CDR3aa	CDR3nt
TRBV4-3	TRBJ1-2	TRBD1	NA	CASSQGTGSGYGYTF	TGCGCCAGCAGCCAAGGGACAGGGAGTGGGTATGGCTACACCTTC
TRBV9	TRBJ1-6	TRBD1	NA	CASRDRDSYSPLHF	TGTGCCAGCAGGGACCGGGACAGTTATTCACCCCTCCACTTT
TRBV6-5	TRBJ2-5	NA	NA	CASKTRQETQYF	TGTGCCAGCAAGACACGACAAGAGACCCAGTACTTC
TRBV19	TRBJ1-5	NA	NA	CASSIWRSGNQPQHF	TGTGCCAGTAGTATTTGGCGGTCTGGGAATCAGCCCCAGCATTTT
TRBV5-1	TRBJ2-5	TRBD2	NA	CASSSGLARETQYF	TGCGCCAGCAGCTCCGGACTAGCGCGGGAGACCCAGTACTTC
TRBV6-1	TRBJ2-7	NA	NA	CASREYTRSYEQYF	TGTGCCAGCAGGGAATATACACGCTCCTACGAGCAGTACTTC
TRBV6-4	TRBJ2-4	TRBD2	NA	CASSDPRLAEIPENIQYF	TGTGCCAGCAGTGACCCCCGGCTAGCGGAGATACCCGAAAACATTCAGTACTTC
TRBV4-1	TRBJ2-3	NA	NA	CASSQEREARSTDTQYF	TGCGCCAGCAGCCAAGAGAGAGAAGCGCGGAGCACAGATACGCAGTATTTT
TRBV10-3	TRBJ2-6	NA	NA	CAISPGPSGANVLTF	TGTGCCATCAGCCCAGGGCCCTCTGGGGCCAACGTCCTGACTTTC
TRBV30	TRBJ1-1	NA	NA	CAWGEQAAPNTEAFF	TGTGCCTGGGGGGAGCAGGCGGCACCGAACACTGAAGCTTTCTTT
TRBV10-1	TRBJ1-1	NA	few	CASSTGYSGEAFF	TGCGCCAGCAGTACAGGGTATTCGGGTGAAGCTTTCTTT
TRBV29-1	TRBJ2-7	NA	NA	CSVARQGSYEQYF	TGCAGCGTTGCCCGACAAGGCTCCTACGAGCAGTACTTC
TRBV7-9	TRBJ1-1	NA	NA	CASSYRETLYAFF	TGTGCCAGCAGCTACAGGGAGACACTGTACGCTTTCTTT
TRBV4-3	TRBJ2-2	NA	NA	CASSSMGATGELFF	TGCGCCAGCAGCTCCATGGGGGCCACCGGGGAGCTGTTTTTT
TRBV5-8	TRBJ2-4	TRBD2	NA	CASSLLVGGPRLAKNIQYF	TGTGCCAGCAGCTTGTTGGTGGGAGGGCCGAGACTAGCCAAAAACATTCAGTACTTC
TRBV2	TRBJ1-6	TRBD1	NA	CASRGDRSSYNSPLHF	TGTGCCAGCAGGGGGGACAGGAGCTCCTATAATTCACCCCTCCACTTT
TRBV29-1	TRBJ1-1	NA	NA	CSVDLTGAEAFF	TGCAGCGTTGATTTGACGGGGGCTGAAGCTTTCTTT
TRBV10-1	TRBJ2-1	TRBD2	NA	CASSEFGLGRGNEQFF	TGCGCCAGCAGTGAGTTTGGACTAGGTCGTGGTAATGAGCAGTTCTTC
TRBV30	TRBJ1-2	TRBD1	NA	CAWSGTGGVFDTF	TGTGCCTGGAGCGGGACAGGGGGCGTCTTCGACACCTTC
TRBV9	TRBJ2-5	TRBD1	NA	CASSALGQIQETQYF	TGTGCCAGCAGCGCCTTGGGACAGATCCAAGAGACCCAGTACTTC
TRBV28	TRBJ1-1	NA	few	CASSLRRTEAFF	TGTGCCAGCAGTTTAAGGAGAACTGAAGCTTTCTTT
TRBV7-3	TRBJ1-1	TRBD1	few	CASSWGQGYEAFF	TGTGCCAGCAGCTGGGGACAGGGGTATGAAGCTTTCTTT
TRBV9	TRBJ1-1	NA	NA	CASSVALGGTEAFF	TGTGCCAGCAGCGTAGCTCTAGGCGGGACTGAAGCTTTCTTT
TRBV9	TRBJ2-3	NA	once	CASSVRGFSSTDTQYF	TGTGCCAGCAGCGTAAGAGGTTTTTCTAGCACAGATACGCAGTATTTT
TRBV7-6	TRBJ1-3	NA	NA	CASSPPRGGRSGNTIYF	TGTGCCAGCAGCCCCCCAAGGGGCGGCCGCTCTGGAAACACCATATATTTT
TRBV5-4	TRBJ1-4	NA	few	CASSLAQAEGLFF	TGTGCCAGCAGCTTGGCCCAGGCAGAAGGACTGTTTTTT
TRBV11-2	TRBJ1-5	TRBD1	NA	CASSPDRGVGQPQHF	TGTGCCAGCAGCCCAGACAGGGGAGTTGGTCAGCCCCAGCATTTT
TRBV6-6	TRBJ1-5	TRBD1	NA	CASSRQGQGFQPQHF	TGTGCCAGCAGTAGACAGGGGCAGGGGTTCCAGCCCCAGCATTTT
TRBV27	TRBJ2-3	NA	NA	CASSPRDSIRADTQYF	TGTGCCAGCAGTCCCAGGGACTCCATCAGAGCAGATACGCAGTATTTT
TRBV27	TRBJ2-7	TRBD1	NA	CASGLQGPSYEQYF	TGTGCCAGCGGCCTACAGGGGCCTTCCTACGAGCAGTACTTC
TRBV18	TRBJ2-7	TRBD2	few	CASSQQPLAGGEQYF	TGTGCCAGCTCACAACAGCCACTAGCGGGGGGCGAGCAGTACTTC
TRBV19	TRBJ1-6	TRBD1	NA	CASSSWGTANNSPLHF	TGTGCCAGTAGTAGCTGGGGGACAGCCAACAATTCACCCCTCCACTTT
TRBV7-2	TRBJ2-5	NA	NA	CASSFKETQYF	TGTGCCAGCAGCTTTAAAGAGACCCAGTACTTC